Below, 14 T cell receptor beta chains from the same sample are listed, as sequenced in a study of blood T cells in healthy people across ages. A second PCR of roughly 7 to 11 cycles used a sample-barcoded 5' primer and a J-beta primer mix. TCRdb passed the 5' RACE reads through MiXCR, listing each CDR3 protein once. The sample has around 700,000 distinct CDR3 sequences; roughly 25% are singletons. This same sample was also taken into another study, of T cells of mothers and their children.

The sample comprised blood. The receptor set was obtained from a boy aged 5-17 years in good health.

A few counts support this clonotype. V usage is TRBV5-1 and J usage is TRBJ2-6; possibly TRBD2 for D (6 bases). Trimming cost V 4 bases and J 1 base, with 6 bases left between them. Germline CDR1 SGHRS, CDR2 YFSETQ. The CDR3 length is 14 residues. The CDR3 nucleotides read TGCGCCAGCAGCGGAGGGTCTGGGGCCAACGTCCTGACTTTC. This translates into CASSGGSGANVLTF.

Concerning this clonotype: The junction departs from germline at one end; a sequencing error may be responsible. The chain joins TRBV28 to TRBJ1-5; 8 nucleotides match TRBD1. Germline-derived CDR1 and CDR2 are MDHEN and SYDVKM. The CDR3 extends over 16 amino acids. CDR3 nucleotide sequence: TGTGCCAGCAGTTTTAATCTCGACAGGGGCAACCAGCCCCAGCATTTT. This encodes CASSFNLDRGNQPQHF. The full variable domain, its missing parts supplied by reference TRBV28 and TRBJ1-5, is DVKVTQSSRYLVKRTGEKVFLECVQDMDHENMFWYRQDPGLGLRLIYFSYDVKMKEKGDIPEGYSVSREKKERFSLILESASTNQTSMYLCASSFNLDRGNQPQHFGDGTRLSIL.

As concerns this clonotype: At one end the junction does not follow the germline gene, possibly because of a read error. V is TRBV7-9 and J is TRBJ1-2; D uncertain. This CDR3 spans 13 amino acids. Germline lookup yields CDR1 SEHNR and CDR2 FQNEAQ (reference sequence). The CDR3 DNA follows: TGTGCCAGCAGCCCGGACTTCTTCTATGGCTACGCCTTC. Encoded protein: CASSPDFFYGYAF. Filled out from reference TRBV7-9 and TRBJ1-2, the complete variable domain reads DTGVSQNPRHKITKRGQNVTFRCDPISEHNRLYWYRQTLGQGPEFLTYFQNEAQLEKSRLLSDRFSAERPKGSFSTLEIQRTEQGDSAMYLCASSPDFFYGYAFGSGTRLTVV.

This clonotype was found a few times. The chain couples TRBV9 to TRBJ2-5; D gene ambiguous. The J call is in doubt because the DNA end fits TRBJ2-1 better. Germline assignment: CDR1 SGDLS and CDR2 YYNGEE. This CDR3 contains 15 residues. CDR3 bases: TGTGCCAGCAGCGTAGCCGGTCCTCCCTACAATGAGCAGTTCTTC. Translating gives CASSVAGPPYNEQFF.

The rearrangement uses TRBV29-1 and TRBJ2-5; 13 bases fit TRBD2. TRBJ2-7 matches the DNA end more closely, so the J call is doubtful. Germline CDR1 SQVTM, CDR2 ANQGSEA. This CDR3 is built from 14 residues. CDR3 protein: CSVAGLAGSYEQYF. The CDR3 DNA follows: TGCAGCGTTGCGGGACTAGCGGGATCCTACGAGCAGTACTTC.

The chain is built from TRBV28 and TRBJ2-7; D may be TRBD1 (6 bases). Germline V gene lookup returns CDR1 MDHEN and CDR2 SYDVKM. Trimming pared 5 bases from V and 2 bases from J, leaving 13 bases between. This CDR3 is built from 14 residues. This CDR3 is CASSPRQEAYEQYF. In nucleotides, the CDR3 is TGTGCCAGCAGTCCCCGACAGGAAGCCTACGAGCAGTACTTC. Full variable domain (remainder filled in from reference TRBV28 and TRBJ2-7): DVKVTQSSRYLVKRTGEKVFLECVQDMDHENMFWYRQDPGLGLRLIYFSYDVKMKEKGDIPEGYSVSREKKERFSLILESASTNQTSMYLCASSPRQEAYEQYFGPGTRLTVT.

This clonotype was seen only a few times. This rearrangement joins TRBV11-2 to TRBJ2-1; 7 bases match TRBD2. The V and J ends lost 4 bases and 0 bases, in that order; junction bases with no gene match: 6. CDR1 SGHAT and CDR2 FQNNGV come from the germline V gene. The length of the CDR3 is 16 residues. CDR3 DNA: TGTGCCAGCAGCTCCCTAGCGGAGGGCTCCTACAATGAGCAGTTCTTC. The encoded protein is CASSSLAEGSYNEQFF.

The CDR3 DNA reads as TGTGCCACCAGTGATCCCCTAGCGGCTAGCTCCTACAATGAGCAGTTCTTC. Protein sequence: CATSDPLAASSYNEQFF. The chain couples TRBV24-1 to TRBJ2-1; 7 bases fit TRBD2. With 3 bases clipped from V and 0 bases from J, the junction kept 7 bases outside the gene matches. This CDR3 is built from 17 residues. CDR1 and CDR2 from the germline V gene are KGHDR and SFDVKD.

The J gene is TRBJ2-3, the V gene TRBV28; TRBD2 matches at 13 bases. The CDR3 contains 18 residues. V lost 6 bases and J lost 2; bases outside the gene matches: 11. Looked up from germline, CDR1 is MDHEN and CDR2 is SYDVKM. CDR3 nucleotides: TGTGCCAGCAGCGCCATCACTAGCGGGAGGGTTGACACAGATACGCAGTATTTT. It specifies CASSAITSGRVDTDTQYF.

This clonotype was counted only a few times. This chain connects TRBV7-9 to TRBJ2-2; possible D gene TRBD2, 5 bases. The V end lost 0 bases, the J end lost 5 bases, and 16 bases lay between the germline ends. From germline, CDR1 is SEHNR and CDR2 FQNEAQ (reference sequence). The CDR3 consists of 17 residues. CDR3 DNA sequence: TGTGCCAGCAGCTTAGCGGACGTGGGAGTGGGAACCGGGGAGCTGTTTTTT. It is translated as CASSLADVGVGTGELFF.

The chain recombines TRBV7-3 with TRBJ2-1; TRBD2 is a possible D gene (5 bases). CDR3 length: 15 amino acids. CDR1 and CDR2 (germline): SGHTA, FQGTGA. The V end lost 3 bases, the J end lost 7 bases, and 16 bases lay between the germline ends. The CDR3 nucleotides are TGTGCCAGCAGCTTTCGGGGTACGGCGGAGAATGAGCAGTTCTTC. Its translation: CASSFRGTAENEQFF.

This clonotype has more than one count but fewer than ten. The chain recombines TRBV4-1 with TRBJ2-5; possible D gene TRBD2, 6 bases. Germline values: CDR1 MGHRA, CDR2 YSYEKL. The CDR3 spans 17 residues. Trimming pared 0 bases from V and 2 bases from J, leaving 16 bases between. CDR3 DNA sequence: TGCGCCAGCAGCCAAGATTTCCCCCCAAGCGGGCAAGAGACCCAGTACTTC. Protein: CASSQDFPPSGQETQYF.

This chain links TRBV5-1 with TRBJ2-7; D remains unclear. Trimming stripped 2 bases from V and 5 bases from J, with 8 bases between. The CDR3 runs to 12 residues. Germline V gene sequence: CDR1 SGHRS, CDR2 YFSETQ. The chain's CDR3 is CASSFDLNEQYF. As DNA, the CDR3 is TGCGCCAGCAGCTTTGACCTCAACGAGCAGTACTTC.

The V and J genes are TRBV27 and TRBJ1-2; D may be TRBD1 (6 bases). Germline CDR1 is MNHEY and CDR2 is SMNVEV (reference sequence). V was cut by 6 bases and J by 6 bases, with 20 bases left in between. The CDR3 loop spans 15 amino acids. The DNA of the CDR3 is TGTGCCAGCAGACCTTATCGCCAGGGGTTACATGGCTACACCTTC. Encoded protein: CASRPYRQGLHGYTF.